The subject of this entry is one T cell receptor (beta chain). No cognate antigen has been identified for it. Base qualities are not recorded, but no much larger clone differs from it by a single base. The trial excluded patients who had a history of autoimmune disease or who were on systemic immunosuppression. Peripheral blood for TCR sequencing was collected from all dose cohorts at baseline, on cycle 4 day 1, and on cycle 7 day 1. Samples came from an open-label, multicenter, first-in-human phase I dose-escalation trial of ivuxolimab. Adults with locally advanced or metastatic melanoma, renal cell, hepatocellular, or head and neck squamous cell carcinoma were enrolled in the trial. Before TCR sequencing, CD4+ T cells and CD8+ T cells were sorted from peripheral blood as separate populations. From the cysteine up to the phenylalanine, the CDR3 has a length of 15 residues. The CDR3 DNA has 45 bases and is translated from base 1. Unmatched junction bases come to 4, with V trimmed by 2 bases and J by 1 base. The germline V gene encodes CDR1 MNHNS and CDR2 SASEGT.

This sample stems from a study of OX40 agonist ivuxolimab in advanced cancers. For the wider study: Ivuxolimab was a fully human IgG2 agonistic monoclonal antibody targeting the costimulatory receptor OX40 (CD134). Partial responses were achieved by three dose-escalation patients, of whom one had hepatocellular carcinoma and two had cutaneous melanoma. Peripheral TCRbeta sequencing aimed to test whether ivuxolimab altered TCR sequence diversity and caused clonal T-cell expansion. Intravenous ivuxolimab was administered to patients every 2 weeks at six dose levels: 0.01, 0.1, 0.3, 1.5, 3 and 10 mg/kg. The paper reports the monotherapy dose-escalation portion (N ≈ 50 patients) of the phase I ivuxolimab trial. Prior anti-PD-1, anti-PD-L1 or anti-CTLA-4 therapy was permitted, and checkpoint inhibitors had been received by under 50% of dose-escalation patients. A male proportion of around 81% and a mean age of 60 years, ranging from roughly 23 to 90, were recorded for the dose-escalation cohort. Among the approximately 54 dose-escalation patients, about 20 had hepatocellular carcinoma, around 15 melanoma, 9 renal cell carcinoma and 9 head and neck cancer.

Here is what the overall study found, with its caveats: Partial responders in the 0.1-3.0 mg/kg groups had among the lowest normalized peripheral clonal expansion, especially among CD8+ T cells. At doses of 0.1 to 3.0 mg/kg, clonal expansion of both CD4+ and CD8+ T cells in blood was seen between baseline and week 6. Low levels of normalized T-cell clonal expansion were also shown by some nonresponding patients. The antigen specificity of the clonally expanded peripheral T cells was not determined. After ivuxolimab, CD8+ T cells had more expanded clones than CD4+ T cells on average.

To sequence the TCRbeta CDR3 region, genomic DNA was isolated from the sorted cells. The immunoSEQ Assay was used to sequence the TCRbeta CDR3 regions. In TCRdb, the immuneACCESS table is reduced to in-frame sequences with V and J assigned. These tables do not hold every clone; where another copy was compared, an unresolved V gene accounts for under half, and the others remain unexplained. Here the sample has some 65,000 clones; around nine tenths occur a single time. The ten largest account for 0.38% of the sample. The chain links TRBV6-1 with TRBJ1-1; 7 junctional bases match TRBD1. This clonotype originated in an adult with an advanced solid tumor such as melanoma, head and neck, liver or kidney cancer. This sample comprised CD4+ or CD8+ T cells sorted from blood, obtained in a trial of the OX40 agonist ivuxolimab. This receptor carries the CDR3 CASSELDRANTEAFF. The nucleotide sequence is given as TGTGCCAGCAGTGAACTCGACAGGGCGAACACTGAAGCTTTCTTT.